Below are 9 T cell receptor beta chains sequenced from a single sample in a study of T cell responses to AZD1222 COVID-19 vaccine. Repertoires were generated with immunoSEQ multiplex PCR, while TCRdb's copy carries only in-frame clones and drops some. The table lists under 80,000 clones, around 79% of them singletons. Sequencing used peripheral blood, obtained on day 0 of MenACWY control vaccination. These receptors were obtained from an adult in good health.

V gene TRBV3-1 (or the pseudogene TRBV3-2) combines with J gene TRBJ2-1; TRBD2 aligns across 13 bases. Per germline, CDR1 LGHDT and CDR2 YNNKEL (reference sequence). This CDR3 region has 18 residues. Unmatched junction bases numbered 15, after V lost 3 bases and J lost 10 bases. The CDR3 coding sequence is TGTGCCAGCAGCCACGGCCCGATTACTAGCGGGAGGGCATTGGAGCAGTTCTTC. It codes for CASSHGPITSGRALEQFF.

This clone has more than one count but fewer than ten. The CDR3 DNA follows: TGTGCCAGTAGTATAGTATCCCGGGACAACGGGGAGCTGTTTTTT. Amino acid sequence: CASSIVSRDNGELFF. This chain joins TRBV19 and TRBJ2-2; possible D gene TRBD1, 6 bases. CDR3 length equals 15 residues. Trimming cost V 1 base and J 7 bases, with 13 bases left between them. Germline CDR1 is LNHDA and CDR2 is SQIVND (reference sequence).

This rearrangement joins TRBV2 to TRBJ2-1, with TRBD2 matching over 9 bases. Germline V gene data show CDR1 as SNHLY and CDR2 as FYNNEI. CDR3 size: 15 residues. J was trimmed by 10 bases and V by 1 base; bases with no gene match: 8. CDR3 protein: CASSEGVAGVKEQFF. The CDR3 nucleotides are TGTGCCAGCAGTGAAGGGGTAGCGGGAGTAAAGGAGCAGTTCTTC.

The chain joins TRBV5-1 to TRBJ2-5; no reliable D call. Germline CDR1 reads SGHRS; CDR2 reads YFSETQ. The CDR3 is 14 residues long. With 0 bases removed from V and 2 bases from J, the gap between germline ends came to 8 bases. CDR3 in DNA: TGCGCCAGCAGCTTGGAGTCAGCTCAAGAGACCCAGTACTTC. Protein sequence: CASSLESAQETQYF.

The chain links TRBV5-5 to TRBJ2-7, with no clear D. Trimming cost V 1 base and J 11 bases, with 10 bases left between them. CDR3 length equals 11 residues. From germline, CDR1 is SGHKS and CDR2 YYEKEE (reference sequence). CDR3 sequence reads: CASSLRSAEYF. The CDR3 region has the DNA TGTGCCAGCAGCTTGAGGAGTGCCGAGTACTTC.

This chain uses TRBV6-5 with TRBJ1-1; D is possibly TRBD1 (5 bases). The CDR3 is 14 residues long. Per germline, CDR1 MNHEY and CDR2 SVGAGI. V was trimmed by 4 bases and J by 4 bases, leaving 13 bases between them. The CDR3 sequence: CASSSRAGGTEAFF. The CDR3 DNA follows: TGTGCCAGCAGTTCCAGGGCAGGCGGCACTGAAGCTTTCTTT.

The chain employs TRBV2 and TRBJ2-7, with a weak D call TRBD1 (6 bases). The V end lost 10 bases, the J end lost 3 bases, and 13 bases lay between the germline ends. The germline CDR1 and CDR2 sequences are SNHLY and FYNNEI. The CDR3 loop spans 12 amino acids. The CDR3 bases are TGTGCCATCGGACAGACCAACTACGAGCAGTACTTC. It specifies CAIGQTNYEQYF.

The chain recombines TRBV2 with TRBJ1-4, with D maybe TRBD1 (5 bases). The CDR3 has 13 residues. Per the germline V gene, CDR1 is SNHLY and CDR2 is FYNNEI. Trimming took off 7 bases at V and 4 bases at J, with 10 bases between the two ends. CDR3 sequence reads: CASKDSFNEKLFF. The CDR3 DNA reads TGTGCCAGCAAAGACAGTTTTAATGAAAAACTGTTTTTT.

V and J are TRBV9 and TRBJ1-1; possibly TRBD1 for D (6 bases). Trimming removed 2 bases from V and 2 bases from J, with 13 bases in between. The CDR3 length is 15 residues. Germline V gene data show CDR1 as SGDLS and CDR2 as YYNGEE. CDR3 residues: CASSVRGGINTEAFF. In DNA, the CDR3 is TGTGCCAGCAGCGTGAGAGGGGGAATCAACACTGAAGCTTTCTTT.